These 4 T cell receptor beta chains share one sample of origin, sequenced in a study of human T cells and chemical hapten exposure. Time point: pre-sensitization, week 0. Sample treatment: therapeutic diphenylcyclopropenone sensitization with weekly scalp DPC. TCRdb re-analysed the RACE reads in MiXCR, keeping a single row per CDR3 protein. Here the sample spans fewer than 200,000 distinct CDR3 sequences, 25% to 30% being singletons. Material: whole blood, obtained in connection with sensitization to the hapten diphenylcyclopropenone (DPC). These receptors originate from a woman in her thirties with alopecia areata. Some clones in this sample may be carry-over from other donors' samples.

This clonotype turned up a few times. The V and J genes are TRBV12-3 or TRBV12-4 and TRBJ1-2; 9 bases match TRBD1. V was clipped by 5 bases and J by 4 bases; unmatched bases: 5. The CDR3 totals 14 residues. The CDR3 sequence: CASSPRGQGYGYTF. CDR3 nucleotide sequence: TGTGCCAGCAGTCCCCGGGGACAGGGCTATGGCTACACCTTC.

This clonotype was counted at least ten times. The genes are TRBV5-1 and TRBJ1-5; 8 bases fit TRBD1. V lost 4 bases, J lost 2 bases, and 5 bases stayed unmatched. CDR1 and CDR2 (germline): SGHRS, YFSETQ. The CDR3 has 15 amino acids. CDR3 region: CASSPGTGGNQPQHF. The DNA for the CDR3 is TGCGCCAGCAGCCCCGGGACAGGTGGCAATCAGCCCCAGCATTTT.

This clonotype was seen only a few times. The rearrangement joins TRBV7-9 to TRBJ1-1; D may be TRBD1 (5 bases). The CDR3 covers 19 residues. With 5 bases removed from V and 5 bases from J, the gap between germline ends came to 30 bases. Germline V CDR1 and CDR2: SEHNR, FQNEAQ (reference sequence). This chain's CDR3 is CASSPIRTGGRSHGTEAFF. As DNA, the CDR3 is TGTGCCAGCAGCCCGATTCGAACAGGTGGTAGGTCTCACGGTACTGAAGCTTTCTTT.

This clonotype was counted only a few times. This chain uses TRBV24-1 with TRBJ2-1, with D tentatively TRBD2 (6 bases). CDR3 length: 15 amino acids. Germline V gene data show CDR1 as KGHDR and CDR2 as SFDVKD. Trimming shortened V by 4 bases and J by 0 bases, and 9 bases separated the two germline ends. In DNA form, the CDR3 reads TGTGCCACCAGTGAACGGGACTTCTCCTACAATGAGCAGTTCTTC. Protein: CATSERDFSYNEQFF.